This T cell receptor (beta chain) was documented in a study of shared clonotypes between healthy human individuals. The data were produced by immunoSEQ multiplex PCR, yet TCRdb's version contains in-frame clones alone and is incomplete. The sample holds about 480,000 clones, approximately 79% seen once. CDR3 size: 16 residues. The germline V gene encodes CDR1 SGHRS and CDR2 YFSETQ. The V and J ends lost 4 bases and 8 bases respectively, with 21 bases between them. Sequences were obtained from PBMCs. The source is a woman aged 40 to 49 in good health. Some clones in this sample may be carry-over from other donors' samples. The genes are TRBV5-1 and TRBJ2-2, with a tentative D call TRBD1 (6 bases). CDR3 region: CASSPAASYRAGELFF. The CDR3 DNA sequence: TGCGCCAGCAGCCCCGCGGCCTCATACAGGGCGGGGGAGCTGTTTTTT.